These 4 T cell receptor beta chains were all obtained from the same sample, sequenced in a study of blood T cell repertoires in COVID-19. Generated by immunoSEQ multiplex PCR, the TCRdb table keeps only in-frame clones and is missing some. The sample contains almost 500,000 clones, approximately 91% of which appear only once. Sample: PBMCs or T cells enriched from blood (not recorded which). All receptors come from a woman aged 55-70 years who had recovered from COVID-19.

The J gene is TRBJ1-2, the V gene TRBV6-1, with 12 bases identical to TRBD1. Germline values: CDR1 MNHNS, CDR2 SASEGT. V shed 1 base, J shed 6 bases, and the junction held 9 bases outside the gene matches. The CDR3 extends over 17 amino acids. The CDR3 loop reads CASSEVGQGARAHGYTF. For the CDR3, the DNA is TGTGCCAGCAGTGAAGTGGGACAGGGGGCCCGGGCCCATGGCTACACCTTC.

CDR3 sequence: CASKGTGGDQPQHF. DNA of the CDR3: TGTGCCAGCAAGGGGACAGGGGGGGATCAGCCCCAGCATTTT. V and J are TRBV2 and TRBJ1-5, with 11 positions matching TRBD1. V shed 7 bases, J shed 5 bases, and the junction held 4 bases outside the gene matches. Per germline, CDR1 SNHLY and CDR2 FYNNEI. The CDR3 covers 14 residues.

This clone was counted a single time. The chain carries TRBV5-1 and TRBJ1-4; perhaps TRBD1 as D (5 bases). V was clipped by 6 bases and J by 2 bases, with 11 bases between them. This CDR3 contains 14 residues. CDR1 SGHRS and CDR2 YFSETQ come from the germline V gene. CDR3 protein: CASTLGGTNEKLFF. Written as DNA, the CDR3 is TGCGCCAGCACCCTCGGGGGGACTAATGAAAAACTGTTTTTT.

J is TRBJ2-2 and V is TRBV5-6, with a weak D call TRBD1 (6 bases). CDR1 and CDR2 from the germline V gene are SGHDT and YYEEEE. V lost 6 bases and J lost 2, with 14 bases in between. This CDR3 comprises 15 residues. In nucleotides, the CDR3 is TGTGCCAGCAACACTGGGGGCAGTAACACCGGGGAGCTGTTTTTT. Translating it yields CASNTGGSNTGELFF.